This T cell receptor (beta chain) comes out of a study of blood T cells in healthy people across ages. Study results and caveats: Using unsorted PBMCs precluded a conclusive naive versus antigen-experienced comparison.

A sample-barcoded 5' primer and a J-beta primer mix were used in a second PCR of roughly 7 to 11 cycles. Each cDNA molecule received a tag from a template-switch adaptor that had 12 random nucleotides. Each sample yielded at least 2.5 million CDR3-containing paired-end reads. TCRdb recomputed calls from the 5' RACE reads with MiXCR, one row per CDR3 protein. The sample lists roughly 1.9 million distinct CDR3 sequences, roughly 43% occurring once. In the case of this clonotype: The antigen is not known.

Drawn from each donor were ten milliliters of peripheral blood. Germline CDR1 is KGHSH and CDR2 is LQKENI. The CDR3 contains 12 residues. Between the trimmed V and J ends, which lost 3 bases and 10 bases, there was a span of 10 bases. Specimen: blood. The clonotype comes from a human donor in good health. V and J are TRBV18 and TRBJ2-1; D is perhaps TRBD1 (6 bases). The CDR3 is CASSPDGTEQFF. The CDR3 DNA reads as TGTGCCAGCTCACCGGATGGGACAGAGCAGTTCTTC.